The 28 T cell receptor beta chains given below trace back to one sample, sequenced in a study of T cells in localized non-small cell lung cancer (dated by TCRdb to about 2020). Libraries came from the immunoSEQ multiplex PCR assay. TCRdb took this table from immuneACCESS and kept in-frame rearrangements with V and J called. Such tables lack part of the clones; where checked against another copy, unresolved V genes explain under half of the gap, and the rest is unexplained. In all, the sample holds over a thousand clones, and about 24% of those were seen once. In total, the top ten clones hold approximately 9.9% of the sample. The sequenced sample was lung tumor tissue, obtained before any cancer treatment. These receptors were collected from a woman aged 35-75 years with stage III lung adenocarcinoma.

This chain links TRBV6-8 with TRBJ2-3; TRBD2 aligns across 8 bases. This CDR3 is 14 amino acids long. Germline CDR1 is MNHGY and CDR2 is SAAAGT. The trim removed 4 bases at V and 5 bases at J, leaving 5 bases unmatched. The CDR3 DNA reads as TGTGCCAGCAGTTCCCGGGGGGGAATAGATACGCAGTATTTT. Translating gives CASSSRGGIDTQYF.

This sequence joins TRBV10-3 and TRBJ2-3, with a tentative D call TRBD1 (5 bases). The V gene's germline CDR1 is ENHRY and CDR2 SYGVKD. The length of the CDR3 is 14 residues. V dropped 8 bases and J dropped 2 bases, with 14 bases sitting between them. CDR3 in amino acids: CAIQGTRVTDTQYF. The CDR3 coding sequence is TGTGCCATCCAGGGCACAAGAGTCACAGATACGCAGTATTTT.

This clone was recorded a few times. The CDR3 DNA follows: TGCGCCAGCAGCCAAGAACCCTACCACGAGCAGTACTTC. Amino acid sequence: CASSQEPYHEQYF. The chain employs TRBV1 and TRBJ2-7; the table's D call, TRBD2, was not checked against the DNA. TRBV1 represents a pseudogene. The CDR3 totals 13 residues.

This chain connects TRBV6-8 to TRBJ2-7, with 8 bases identical to TRBD1. CDR1 MNHGY and CDR2 SAAAGT come from the germline V gene. The CDR3 runs 16 residues. J was trimmed by 1 base and V by 2 bases; bases with no gene match: 7. CDR3 protein: CASSYMDRATSYEQYF. The CDR3 DNA is TGTGCCAGCAGTTACATGGACAGGGCCACTTCCTACGAGCAGTACTTC.

This clone qualifies as medium-sized (0.01 to 0.1%). This chain joins TRBV9 and TRBJ2-3; D may be TRBD1 (6 bases). This CDR3 is built from 15 residues. CDR1 is SGDLS, CDR2 YYNGEE, per germline. V was trimmed by 0 bases and J by 0 bases, leaving 8 bases between them. The CDR3 reads CASSVGGQSTDTQYF. CDR3 nucleotide sequence: TGTGCCAGCAGCGTAGGCGGACAGAGCACAGATACGCAGTATTTT.

In its sample, this clone is medium-sized. The chain carries TRBV6-8 and TRBJ2-1, with a weak D call TRBD1 (5 bases). V lost 5 bases, J lost 5 bases, and 13 bases lay in between. CDR1 is MNHGY, CDR2 SAAAGT, per germline. The CDR3 runs to 14 residues. Here the CDR3 reads CASSDGASNNEQFF. CDR3 coding DNA: TGTGCCAGCAGTGATGGGGCGAGCAACAATGAGCAGTTCTTC.

This clone ranks as large. The J gene is TRBJ2-1, the V gene TRBV28; the D gene is possibly TRBD2 (6 bases). Between the trimmed V and J ends, which lost 3 bases and 4 bases, there was a span of 16 bases. Germline V gene sequence: CDR1 MDHEN, CDR2 SYDVKM. CDR3 length: 16 amino acids. CDR3 residues: CASSFLSGRRYNEQFF. DNA of the CDR3: TGTGCCAGCAGTTTTCTTAGCGGAAGGAGGTACAATGAGCAGTTCTTC.

The V gene is TRBV30, the J gene TRBJ1-3; 8 bases are a match to TRBD1. The CDR3 has 17 residues. V lost 4 bases to trimming and J lost 2 bases; unmatched junction nucleotides: 13. From germline, CDR1 is GTSNPN and CDR2 SVGIG (reference sequence). The CDR3 DNA reads as TGTGCCTGGATGGACAGGGATTTTATGGGCACTGGAAACACCATATATTTT. Amino acids: CAWMDRDFMGTGNTIYF. The full variable domain, its missing parts supplied by reference TRBV30 and TRBJ1-3, is SQTIHQWPATLVQPVGSPLSLECTVEGTSNPNLYWYRQAAGRGLQLLFYSVGIGQISSEVPQNLSASRPQDRQFILSSKKLLLSDSGFYLCAWMDRDFMGTGNTIYFGEGSWLTVV.

In this sample, this clone turned up a few times. The chain couples TRBV9 to TRBJ2-3; 7 positions match TRBD2. The CDR3 length is 13 residues. The J segment lost 3 bases and the V segment lost 6 bases, leaving 4 bases of the junction unmatched. Germline V CDR1 and CDR2: SGDLS, YYNGEE. CDR3 residues: CASNTGGTDTQYF. CDR3 DNA sequence: TGTGCCAGCAACACGGGGGGAACAGATACGCAGTATTTT. Complete variable domain (other parts from reference TRBV9 and TRBJ2-3): DSGVTQTPKHLITATGQRVTLRCSPRSGDLSVYWYQQSLDQGLQFLIQYYNGEERAKGNILERFSAQQFPDLHSELNLSSLELGDSALYFCASNTGGTDTQYFGPGTRLTVL.

The genes are TRBV10-3 and TRBJ2-7, with 7 bases identical to TRBD2. The CDR3 covers 15 residues. CDR1 is ENHRY and CDR2 is SYGVKD in the germline V gene. With 10 bases clipped from V and 2 bases from J, the junction kept 14 bases outside the gene matches. CDR3 sequence (DNA): TGTGCCAGCTACAAAAGCGGGGCAAGGCCCTACGAGCAGTACTTC. The encoded protein is CASYKSGARPYEQYF.

A few counts support this clone. The V call is TRBV5-8, the J call TRBJ2-2, with D tentatively TRBD1 (6 bases). Trimming removed 5 bases at V and 8 bases at J, with 13 bases between. The CDR3 consists of 13 residues. In germline, CDR1 is SGHTS, CDR2 YDEGEE. CDR3 loop: CASRQDSGGELFF. CDR3 nucleotide sequence: TGTGCCAGCAGGCAGGACAGCGGAGGGGAGCTGTTTTTT.

The V and J genes are TRBV11-3 and TRBJ2-7; 9 positions agree with TRBD2. The germline gives CDR1 SGHNT, CDR2 YENEEA. The junction had 7 bases not matched to a gene; V was cut back by 2 bases and J by 2 bases. The CDR3 is 16 residues long. CDR3 coding DNA: TGTGCCAGCAGCTTATTGGGGGCGGGAGGGACCTACGAGCAGTACTTC. It translates to CASSLLGAGGTYEQYF.

Within the sample, this clone is large. The chain is built from TRBV6-8 and TRBJ1-4; 8 bases agree with TRBD1. This CDR3 has 15 amino acids. Germline lookup yields CDR1 MNHGY and CDR2 SAAAGT. Trimming cost V 2 bases and J 7 bases; bases outside gene matches: 6. The CDR3 is CASSYPTGGGEKLFF. The CDR3 DNA sequence: TGTGCCAGCAGTTACCCTACAGGGGGAGGTGAAAAACTGTTTTTT.

This clone was detected a few times. The chain uses TRBV6-8 and TRBJ2-1; 9 bases match TRBD2. V lost 2 bases, J lost 4 bases, and 3 bases stayed unmatched. Germline CDR1 is MNHGY and CDR2 is SAAAGT. The CDR3 consists of 15 residues. The CDR3 region has the DNA TGTGCCAGCAGTTACGGCGGGGGGGTATACAATGAGCAGTTCTTC. This sequence encodes CASSYGGGVYNEQFF.

This clone was detected only a few times. The chain recombines TRBV16 with TRBJ2-7, with TRBD1 identical over 7 bases. V was pared by 0 bases and J by 11 bases, with 4 bases of the junction left unmatched. The V gene's germline CDR1 is KGHSY and CDR2 FQNENV. The CDR3 has 12 residues. The CDR3 spells CASSQSMTGKYF. DNA of the CDR3: TGTGCCAGCAGCCAATCAATGACAGGGAAGTACTTC.

This chain uses TRBV14 with TRBJ2-7; possibly TRBD1 or TRBD2 for D (5 bases each). CDR3 length: 13 residues. Trimming took 3 bases from V and 6 from J, leaving 12 bases between them. Germline CDR1 and CDR2: SGHDN and FVKESK. The CDR3 is CASSQDRGVEQYF. The CDR3 bases are TGTGCCAGCAGCCAGGATCGAGGGGTCGAGCAGTACTTC.

The rearrangement uses TRBV9 and TRBJ2-2, with 7 bases identical to TRBD1. V trimming: 4 bases; J trimming: 0 bases; junction bases outside the gene matches: 6. CDR3 length: 16 amino acids. Germline V lookup: CDR1 SGDLS, CDR2 YYNGEE. CDR3 region: CASSIKTGANTGELFF. CDR3 bases: TGTGCCAGCAGCATAAAAACAGGGGCGAACACCGGGGAGCTGTTTTTT.

The V gene is TRBV18, the J gene TRBJ2-7; maybe TRBD2 (6 bases). The CDR3 is made up of 12 amino acids. Germline values: CDR1 KGHSH, CDR2 LQKENI. Trimming removed 5 bases from V and 7 bases from J, with 12 bases in between. The CDR3: CASSGSGSEQYF. CDR3 sequence (DNA): TGTGCCAGCTCAGGATCCGGGAGTGAGCAGTACTTC.

This clone qualifies as large. This chain joins TRBV11-3 and TRBJ1-2, with TRBD1 as a possible D gene (6 bases). Germline V gives CDR1 SGHNT, CDR2 YENEEA. The length of the CDR3 is 15 residues. With 1 base removed from V and 8 bases from J, the gap between germline ends came to 17 bases. CDR3 DNA sequence: TGTGCCAGCAGCTTAGTCGGGGGGGCCAGAGGCGGCTACACCTTC. Translation: CASSLVGGARGGYTF.

By frequency in the sample, this clone is large (0.1 to 1%). The chain combines TRBV6-7 with TRBJ1-1, with D unclear. TRBV6-7 is an ORF for which the function is uncertain. CDR3 size: 11 residues. Trimming removed 4 bases from V and 6 bases from J, with 6 bases in between. As DNA, the CDR3 is TGTGCCAGCAGTTTCCCCCCTGAAGCTTTCTTT. Translating gives CASSFPPEAFF.

The J gene is TRBJ2-5, the V gene TRBV25-1, with D tentatively TRBD1 or TRBD2 (5 bases each). This CDR3 is 13 amino acids long. Germline-derived CDR1 and CDR2 are MGHDK and SYGVNS. V lost 6 bases to trimming and J lost 7 bases, with 15 bases between them. The CDR3 reads CASRPGTYGTQYF. CDR3 sequence (DNA): TGTGCCAGCAGACCCGGGACCTACGGGACCCAGTACTTC. Complete variable domain (other parts from reference TRBV25-1 and TRBJ2-5): EADIYQTPRYLVIGTGKKITLECSQTMGHDKMYWYQQDPGMELHLIHYSYGVNSTEKGDLSSESTVSRIRTEHFPLTLESARPSHTSQYLCASRPGTYGTQYFGPGTRLLVL.

The chain links TRBV6-8 to TRBJ2-2; D is unclear. CDR3 size: 13 residues. The V end was cut by 10 bases, the J end by 4 bases, with 13 bases between. The germline gives CDR1 MNHGY, CDR2 SAAAGT. CDR3 nucleotides: TGTGCCATCACTAAGGACCCCACCGGGGAGCTGTTTTTT. Translating it yields CAITKDPTGELFF.

CDR3 in DNA: TGCAGCGTTCGTGTTCGGACAGGGGCCCTTTACAATGAGCAGTTCTTC. This gives the protein CSVRVRTGALYNEQFF. This rearrangement joins TRBV29-1 to TRBJ2-1, with 9 bases that match TRBD1. Germline CDR1 reads SQVTM; CDR2 reads ANQGSEA. Trimming at V came to 5 bases and at J to 4 bases, leaving 12 bases not matched to a gene. The CDR3 totals 16 residues.

In this sample, this clone turned up a few times. V usage is TRBV19 and J usage is TRBJ1-1, with a possible D match to TRBD1 (6 bases). This CDR3 is built from 13 residues. V gave up 2 bases and J gave up 7 bases, with 11 bases separating them. Germline V lookup: CDR1 LNHDA, CDR2 SQIVND (reference sequence). The CDR3 spells CASSIQGHIEAFF. The CDR3 DNA sequence: TGTGCCAGTAGTATACAGGGACACATTGAAGCTTTCTTT.

The chain recombines TRBV5-1 with TRBJ1-4; 9 bases align to TRBD1. CDR1 SGHRS and CDR2 YFSETQ come from the germline V gene. The CDR3 sequence is 17 residues long. J gave up 8 bases and V 4 bases, and 15 bases lay outside the gene matches. CDR3 sequence (DNA): TGCGCCAGCAGCCTAGGCAAAGGACAGGGGTCGGGCGAAAAACTGTTTTTT. Translation gives CASSLGKGQGSGEKLFF. The full variable domain, its missing parts supplied by reference TRBV5-1 and TRBJ1-4, is KAGVTQTPRYLIKTRGQQVTLSCSPISGHRSVSWYQQTPGQGLQFLFEYFSETQRNKGNFPGRFSGRQFSNSRSEMNVSTLELGDSALYLCASSLGKGQGSGEKLFFGSGTQLSVL.

By share, this clone ranks as large. The chain employs TRBV11-3 and TRBJ1-1; 7 bases are shared with TRBD1. This CDR3 is built from 15 residues. With V trimmed by 3 bases and J by 4 bases, 8 bases remained unmatched. Germline CDR1 is SGHNT and CDR2 is YENEEA. CDR3 amino acids: CASSFLTGRGTEAFF. CDR3 nucleotides: TGTGCCAGCAGCTTTTTGACAGGGAGGGGCACTGAAGCTTTCTTT.

This chain connects TRBV5-1 to TRBJ2-3; 8 bases are shared with TRBD1. V lost 5 bases and J lost 1; bases outside the gene matches: 3. The germline V gene encodes CDR1 SGHRS and CDR2 YFSETQ. This CDR3 has 14 amino acids. As DNA, the CDR3 is TGCGCCAGCAGACCGGGACAGGGCACAGATACGCAGTATTTT. It yields the protein CASRPGQGTDTQYF.

The V and J genes are TRBV9 and TRBJ2-7; 8 positions match TRBD1. V gave up 6 bases and J gave up 1 base; unmatched junction bases: 12. The CDR3 is made up of 16 amino acids. Germline V gene lookup returns CDR1 SGDLS and CDR2 YYNGEE. The CDR3 loop reads CASTPRADRVSYEQYF. The CDR3 DNA is TGTGCCAGCACCCCGAGGGCGGACAGGGTATCCTACGAGCAGTACTTC.